The 11 T cell receptor beta chains presented below share a single source sample, sequenced in a study of shared clonotypes between healthy human individuals. Here immunoSEQ multiplex PCR was the method, and the copy in TCRdb shows in-frame clones only, minus some. The table shows under 1,900,000 clones, with approximately 98.5% occurring only once. Sequencing was carried out using naive CD4+ T cells sorted from blood. Regarding subset: CD45RA+ positively selected. These receptors were taken from a man aged 25 to 40 in good health.

The chain combines TRBV25-1 with TRBJ2-7; TRBD2 matches at 9 bases. V shed 2 bases and J 7 bases; nucleotides not matched to a gene: 6. CDR3 length: 14 residues. Germline-derived CDR1 and CDR2 are MGHDK and SYGVNS. CDR3 sequence: CASSEAGGPWEQYF. CDR3 nucleotide sequence: TGTGCCAGCAGTGAAGCGGGAGGGCCTTGGGAGCAGTACTTC.

The gene calls are TRBV29-1 and TRBJ2-7; the D gene is possibly TRBD2 (6 bases). This CDR3 has 13 amino acids. V lost 3 bases, J lost 6 bases, and 15 bases lay in between. Germline loops: CDR1 SQVTM, CDR2 ANQGSEA. CDR3 DNA sequence: TGCAGCGTTGACCGGAGGGGTATAGGCGAGCAGTACTTC. This sequence encodes CSVDRRGIGEQYF.

Remarks on this clone: Within the sample, other DNA sequences also encode this same CDR3. The chain links TRBV9 to TRBJ2-7, with a tentative D call TRBD1 (5 bases). Trimming stripped 0 bases from V and 1 base from J, with 8 bases between. Germline V CDR1 and CDR2: SGDLS, YYNGEE. The CDR3 spans 14 residues. The CDR3 coding sequence is TGTGCCAGCAGCGTAGGGCCAGGGTCCTACGAGCAGTACTTC. This encodes CASSVGPGSYEQYF.

The DNA of the CDR3 is TGTGCCAGCAGCCAGTCGGAGACCCAGTACTTC. It translates to CASSQSETQYF. The V and J genes are TRBV6-5 and TRBJ2-5; D call uncertain. There are 11 residues in the CDR3. Germline CDR1 reads MNHEY; CDR2 reads SVGAGI. Trimming removed 6 bases from V and 5 bases from J, with 7 bases in between.

The chain employs TRBV7-2 and TRBJ2-7; 10 nucleotides align to TRBD2. The J segment lost 4 bases and the V segment lost 2 bases, leaving 5 bases of the junction unmatched. This CDR3 has 15 amino acids. Germline CDR1 SGHTA, CDR2 FQGNSA. The CDR3 here is CASSLSPSGRYEQYF. The CDR3 nucleotides read TGTGCCAGCAGCTTATCCCCTAGCGGGAGATACGAGCAGTACTTC.

This rearrangement joins TRBV5-1 to TRBJ2-7, with D perhaps TRBD2 (5 bases). V was shortened by 1 base and J by 3 bases, with 14 bases between the two germline ends. The length of the CDR3 is 15 residues. CDR1 is SGHRS and CDR2 is YFSETQ in the germline V gene. CDR3 region: CASSLSGDRDYEQYF. For the CDR3, the DNA is TGCGCCAGCAGCTTGTCCGGGGATCGCGACTACGAGCAGTACTTC.

V is TRBV11-2 and J is TRBJ2-1, with D uncertain. Germline CDR1 SGHAT, CDR2 FQNNGV. The CDR3 spans 13 residues. The germline V and J ends were trimmed by 4 bases and 5 bases, with 9 bases remaining between them. The CDR3 DNA sequence: TGTGCCAGCAGCTCACTGGGTCACAATGAGCAGTTCTTC. It specifies CASSSLGHNEQFF.

This clone was detected only once. In DNA, the CDR3 is TGTGCCAGTAGTACCCGGGGAGGGCCCTACGAGCAGTACTTC. This sequence encodes CASSTRGGPYEQYF. The chain couples TRBV19 to TRBJ2-7; 7 nucleotides line up with TRBD2. This CDR3 spans 14 amino acids. CDR1 is LNHDA and CDR2 is SQIVND in the germline V gene (reference sequence). V lost 4 bases, J lost 2 bases, and 5 bases stayed unmatched.

This rearrangement joins TRBV10-2 to TRBJ2-3; D gene ambiguous. This CDR3 has 12 residues. CDR1 is WSHSY and CDR2 is SAAADI in the germline V gene. V was trimmed by 7 bases and J by 0 bases, leaving 5 bases between them. The CDR3 protein is CASKESTDTQYF. The CDR3 DNA reads as TGCGCCAGCAAGGAGAGCACAGATACGCAGTATTTT.

The rearrangement uses TRBV5-1 and TRBJ2-1, with a tentative D call TRBD2 (6 bases). Trimming removed 4 bases from V and 8 bases from J, with 13 bases in between. The germline CDR1 and CDR2 sequences are SGHRS and YFSETQ. CDR3 length: 13 residues. The DNA for the CDR3 is TGCGCCAGCAGCCCCGGGGGACCGCATGAGCAGTTCTTC. Protein product: CASSPGGPHEQFF.

CDR3 sequence reads: CASRQGTPVYTGELFF. The CDR3 DNA reads as TGTGCCAGCCGACAGGGCACCCCTGTGTACACCGGGGAGCTGTTTTTT. The chain links TRBV19 to TRBJ2-2; the match to TRBD1 covers 7 bases. Germline values: CDR1 LNHDA, CDR2 SQIVND (reference sequence). The CDR3 extends over 16 amino acids. V was clipped by 9 bases and J by 3 bases; unmatched bases: 13.